This TCR beta chain was obtained from a study of CD8 T cells in Susac syndrome. The CDR3 totals 13 residues. CDR1 and CDR2 from the germline V gene are SGHAT and FQNNGV. About this clonotype: At one end the junction does not follow the germline gene, possibly because of a read error.

About 0.45 to 1 ug RNA was reverse transcribed with random hexamers. TCRdb re-called the immunoSEQ multiplex PCR reads through MiXCR, storing one row per CDR3 protein. This sample has about 83,000 distinct CDR3 sequences, with 95% to 97% found just once. Source material: CD8+ T cells from PBMCs. The receptor was isolated from a human donor with Susac syndrome. V gene TRBV11-2 combines with J gene TRBJ1-1; maybe TRBD1 (6 bases). This CDR3 reads CASSLDQGNSPVF. As DNA, the CDR3 is TGTGCCAGCAGCTTAGATCAGGGGAACAGCCCGGTCTTT.